This record looks at one TCR beta chain sequence and its context. This clone turned up a few times. What antigen it recognizes has not been identified. No per-base quality is available; no much larger clone lies one base away. Counted from cysteine to phenylalanine, this CDR3 has 13 amino acids. Solely the CDR3 DNA is kept, with 39 bases framed from the first base. V was cut back by 4 bases and J by 4 bases, leaving a gap of 9 bases between them. Based on the germline V gene, the CDR1 and CDR2 sequences are MDHEN and SYDVKM. The record originates from a study of T cell responses to AZD1222 COVID-19 vaccine (dated by TCRdb to the early 2020s). At the level of the whole study: AZD1222 recipients whose second dose came at about 4 weeks and those whose second dose came at about 12 weeks were combined into one group, since spike-specific TCR depth and breadth did not differ between the two schedules. A total of 233 trial participants underwent TCR sequencing, of whom some 200 had received two doses of AZD1222 and around 25 had received two doses of the MenACWY control vaccine. Trial participants were enrolled by age into subgroups of 18-55, 56-69 and 70-plus years, and roughly 150, 30 and 60 TCR-sequenced participants, respectively, were included in these subgroups.

This specimen's time point label, per the study, means: baseline before first vaccination. Vaccinee samples came from UK trials COV001 and COV002, including a single-blind randomized controlled phase 2/3 trial of AZD1222 (ChAdOx1 nCoV-19) in healthy adults. For TCRbeta chain sequencing, PBMC samples were collected from trial participants at day 0 and at day 28 after the second dose. Findings and caveats that apply to the study as a whole: No day 14 peak-response samples were available, so repertoires were characterized only after the peak T cell response. Conclusions about previously exposed vaccinees were limited because only six or seven AZD1222 recipients were SARS-CoV-2 seropositive at baseline. After two AZD1222 doses, spike-specific TCR breadth and depth were significantly higher than at day 0 and than in MenACWY recipients. Nearly half of unique spike-specific TCRs reportedly recognized epitopes outside regions mutated in the B.1.351 and B.1.1.7 variants. Participants were mostly white British, with more females than males. The authors suggested clonal diversity may have been underestimated. Vaccine-associated CD4 TCRs spanned the whole spike protein, with dominant responses in regions 160-218 and 743-854. In the small 56-69-year group, the increase in depth fell short of significance, most likely because of low power.

The CDR3 regions of human TCRbeta chains were analyzed by immunosequencing. The authors' pipeline ran thus. Repertoire TCRs were matched against a reference library of SARS-CoV-2-specific TCRs generated with the MIRA antigen-specificity platform. Breadth was defined as the fraction of unique TCRs that were SARS-CoV-2-associated. Depth was defined as the fraction of total T cells that were SARS-CoV-2-associated. Using the MIRA data, each spike-specific TCR was mapped to the spike region that the TCR reacts to and placed in a CD4 or CD8 class. Log10-transformed breadth and depth values were compared by one-way ANOVA with Sidak's multiple comparisons tests. The clones in this table, taken by TCRdb from immuneACCESS, are in-frame only. Not every clone is retained; where verified, under half of the shortfall comes from an unresolved V gene, and the cause of the rest is unknown. That table gives V, J and clone size, and the DNA gave D and trimming. This sample gives tens of thousands of clones in total; around nine tenths of them show up just once. About 19% of the sample comes from the top ten.

This TCR derives from an adult in good health. The sample was peripheral blood, taken on day 0 of AZD1222 vaccination. This chain is built from TRBV28 and TRBJ2-3, with no confidently assigned D gene. CDR3 protein: CASSSRAPDTQYF. The DNA is as follows: TGTGCCAGCAGTTCACGAGCGCCAGATACGCAGTATTTT.